The text below deals with one T cell receptor beta chain. Its antigen is not known. This entry is derived from a study of persistence of HIV-infected CD4 T cells. This was the immunoSEQ version 4 assay in survey mode. This table comes from immunoSEQ multiplex PCR, and its TCRdb copy is limited to in-frame clones, with some not included. The sample carries more than 35,000 clones, less than 90% recorded once. The stimulus was lysate of CMV-infected fibroblasts, approximately 9.6 ug/mL. CD40L/CD69 double-negative CD45RO-high memory CD4+ T cells were collected. Undetectable plasma HIV-1 RNA below 50 copies/mL lasted at least 4 years. Stimulated PBMCs had first been depleted of CD8+ T cells. The sequence was obtained from an adult man with HIV who was CMV-seropositive. The material sequenced was CD4+ T cells sorted from PBMCs after 18-hour stimulation, taken from a patient who received antiretroviral therapy.

The chain's CDR3 is CASSEPGSGANVLTF. DNA of the CDR3: TGTGCCAGCAGTGAACCCGGATCTGGGGCCAACGTCCTGACTTTC. The chain has TRBV6-1 and TRBJ2-6; the D is unclear. The V end was cut by 2 bases, the J end by 1 base, with 6 bases between. CDR1 is MNHNS, CDR2 SASEGT, per germline. The CDR3 length is 15 residues.